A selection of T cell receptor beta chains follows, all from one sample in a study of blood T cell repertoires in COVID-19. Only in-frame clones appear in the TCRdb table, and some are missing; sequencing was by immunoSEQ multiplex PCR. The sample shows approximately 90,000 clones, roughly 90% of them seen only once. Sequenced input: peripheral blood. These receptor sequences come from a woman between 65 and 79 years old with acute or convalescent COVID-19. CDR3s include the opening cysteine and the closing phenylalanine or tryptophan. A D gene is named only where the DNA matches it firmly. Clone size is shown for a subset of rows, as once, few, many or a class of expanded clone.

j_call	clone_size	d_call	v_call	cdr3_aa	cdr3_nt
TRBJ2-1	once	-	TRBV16	CASSQWTNEQFF	TGTGCCAGCAGCCAATGGACAAATGAGCAGTTCTTC
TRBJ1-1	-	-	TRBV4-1	CASSHPPGHKNTEAFF	TGCGCCAGCAGCCACCCCCCAGGACATAAGAACACTGAAGCTTTCTTT
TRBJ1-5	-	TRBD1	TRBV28	CASSSSGTGRPEPQHF	TGTGCCAGCAGTTCCTCCGGGACAGGGCGTCCGGAGCCCCAGCATTTT
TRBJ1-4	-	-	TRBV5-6	CASSHGGDEKLFF	TGTGCCAGCAGCCACGGGGGGGATGAAAAACTGTTTTTT
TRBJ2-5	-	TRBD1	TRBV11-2	CASSRQPLTGGAETQYF	TGTGCCAGCAGCCGTCAGCCTCTAACAGGGGGTGCCGAGACCCAGTACTTC
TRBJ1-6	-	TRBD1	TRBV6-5	CASSYSGTGISPLHF	TGTGCCAGCAGTTACTCGGGGACAGGGATTTCACCCCTCCACTTT
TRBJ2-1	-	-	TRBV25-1	CASSRENEQFF	TGTGCCAGCAGCAGGGAAAATGAGCAGTTCTTC
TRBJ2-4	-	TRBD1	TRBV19	CASSVGTGELAKNIQYF	TGTGCCAGTAGTGTAGGGACAGGTGAACTAGCCAAAAACATTCAGTACTTC
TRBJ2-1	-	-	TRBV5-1	CASSVGGLNNEQFF	TGCGCCAGCAGCGTCGGGGGGCTTAACAATGAGCAGTTCTTC
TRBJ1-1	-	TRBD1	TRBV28	CASSRGQGFREAFF	TGTGCCAGCAGCCGAGGACAGGGCTTTCGGGAAGCTTTCTTT
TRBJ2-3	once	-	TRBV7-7	CASSPTGHTDTQYF	TGTGCCAGCAGCCCCACAGGGCACACAGATACGCAGTATTTT
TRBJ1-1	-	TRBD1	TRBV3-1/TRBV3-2	CASSQESGTEAFF	TGTGCCAGCAGCCAAGAATCAGGGACAGAGGCTTTCTTT
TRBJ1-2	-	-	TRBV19	CASTVQGGWGLDGYTF	TGTGCCAGTACGGTCCAGGGAGGCTGGGGATTGGATGGCTACACCTTC
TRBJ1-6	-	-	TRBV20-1	CSASLIGLYRSPLHF	TGCAGTGCTAGTCTAATCGGACTTTATAGGTCACCCCTCCACTTT
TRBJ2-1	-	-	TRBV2	CASSEFEGNEQFF	TGTGCCAGCAGTGAATTCGAGGGCAATGAGCAGTTCTTC
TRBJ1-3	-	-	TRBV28	CASSRTARGGNTIYF	TGTGCCAGCAGTCGGACGGCCAGGGGAGGAAACACCATATATTTT
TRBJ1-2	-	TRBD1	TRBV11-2	CASSLRTGGYTF	TGTGCCAGCAGCCTCAGGACAGGCGGCTACACCTTC
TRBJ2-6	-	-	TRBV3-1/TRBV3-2	CASSLKVAGANVLTF	TGTGCCAGCAGCCTCAAGGTAGCCGGGGCCAACGTCCTGACTTTC
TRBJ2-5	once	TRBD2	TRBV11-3	CASSRTSGRQETQYF	TGTGCCAGCAGCCGGACTAGCGGACGTCAAGAGACCCAGTACTTC
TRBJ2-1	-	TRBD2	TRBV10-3	CAISEGTSGGAWEQFF	TGTGCCATCAGTGAGGGGACTAGCGGGGGGGCCTGGGAGCAGTTCTTC
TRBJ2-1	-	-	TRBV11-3	CASSDSSYNEQFF	TGTGCCAGCAGTGATAGCTCCTACAATGAGCAGTTCTTC
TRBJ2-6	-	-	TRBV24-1	CAVHHSGANVLTF	TGTGCCGTACACCACTCTGGGGCCAACGTCCTGACTTTC
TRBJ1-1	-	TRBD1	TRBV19	CASSQITGGGNTEAFF	TGTGCCAGTAGTCAAATAACAGGGGGGGGGAACACTGAAGCTTTCTTT
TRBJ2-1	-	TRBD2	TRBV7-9	CASSPSGSAPYNEQFF	TGTGCCAGCAGCCCTAGCGGGAGCGCACCCTACAATGAGCAGTTCTTC
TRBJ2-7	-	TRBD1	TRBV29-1	CSVETPSGTGVYEQYF	TGCAGCGTTGAGACACCCTCCGGGACAGGCGTGTACGAGCAGTACTTC
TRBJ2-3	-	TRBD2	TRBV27	CASCRLASSDTQYF	TGTGCCAGCTGTAGACTAGCCTCCTCAGATACGCAGTATTTT
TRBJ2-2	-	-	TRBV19	CASSPAVFGNTGELFF	TGTGCCAGTAGTCCGGCGGTTTTCGGGAACACCGGGGAGCTGTTTTTT
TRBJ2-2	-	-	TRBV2	CASSQENTGELFF	TGTGCCAGCTCGCAGGAGAACACCGGGGAGCTGTTTTTT
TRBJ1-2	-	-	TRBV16	CASSQSWLGGGYTF	TGTGCCAGCAGCCAATCCTGGCTGGGCGGGGGCTACACCTTC
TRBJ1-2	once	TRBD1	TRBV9	CASSVAGGYGYTF	TGTGCCAGCAGCGTAGCAGGGGGCTATGGCTACACCTTC
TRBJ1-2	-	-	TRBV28	CASSLGQNYGYTF	TGTGCCAGCAGTTTGGGGCAGAACTATGGCTACACCTTC
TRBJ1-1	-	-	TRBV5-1	CASSLNGGPNTEAFF	TGCGCCAGCAGCTTGAACGGGGGACCGAACACTGAAGCTTTCTTT
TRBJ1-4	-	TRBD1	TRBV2	CASSVDRGLGEKLFF	TGTGCCAGCAGTGTAGACAGGGGACTTGGTGAAAAACTGTTTTTT
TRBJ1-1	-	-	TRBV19	CASSTQTGISEAFF	TGTGCCAGTAGCACCCAAACAGGGATTTCTGAAGCTTTCTTT
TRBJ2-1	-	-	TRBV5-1	CASSPGAGGAYNEQFF	TGCGCCAGCAGCCCTGGGGCTGGGGGCGCCTACAATGAGCAGTTCTTC